The source of this TCR beta chain is a study of T cells in localized non-small cell lung cancer. Findings of the study overall: There was an association of higher blood T cell density with longer overall survival. Owing to sequencing of a solitary tumor region, heterogeneity cannot be discounted. A median of 57 clones ranked among the top 100 in tumor appeared in adjacent lung. In uninvolved adjacent lung, T cell clonality reached its highest value, exceeding tumor.

The CDR3 runs 14 residues. V dropped 0 bases and J dropped 4 bases, with 10 bases sitting between them. Germline assignment: CDR1 SGHNT and CDR2 YYREEE (reference sequence). A remark on this clone: Its antigen is currently unknown.

Profiled with immunoSEQ multiplex PCR; TCRdb holds only in-frame clones, not every one. The sample consists of roughly 77,000 clones, approximately 90% of them appearing once. This receptor was identified in a woman between 35 and 70 years old with stage I squamous cell lung carcinoma. V usage is TRBV5-4 and J usage is TRBJ1-1, with unresolved D. The specimen comprised peripheral blood, sampled before any cancer treatment. The CDR3 sequence is CASSLARWGTEAFF. The CDR3 DNA is TGTGCCAGCAGCTTGGCACGGTGGGGCACTGAAGCTTTCTTT.